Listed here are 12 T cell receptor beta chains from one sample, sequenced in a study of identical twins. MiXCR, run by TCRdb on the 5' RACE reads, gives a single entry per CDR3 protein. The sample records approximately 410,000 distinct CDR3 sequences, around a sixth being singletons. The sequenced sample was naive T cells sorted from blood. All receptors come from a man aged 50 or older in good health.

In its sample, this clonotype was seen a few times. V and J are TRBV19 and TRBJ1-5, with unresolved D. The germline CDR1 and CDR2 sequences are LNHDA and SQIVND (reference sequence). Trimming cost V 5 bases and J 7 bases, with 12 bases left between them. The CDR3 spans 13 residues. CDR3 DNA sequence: TGTGCCAGTAGTCTAGTGTACGGACAGCCCCAGCATTTT. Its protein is CASSLVYGQPQHF.

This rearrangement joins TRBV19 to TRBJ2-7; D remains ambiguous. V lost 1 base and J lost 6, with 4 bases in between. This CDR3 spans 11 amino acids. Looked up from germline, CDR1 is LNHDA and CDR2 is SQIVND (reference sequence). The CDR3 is CASSIGREQYF. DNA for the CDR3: TGTGCCAGTAGTATAGGACGCGAGCAGTACTTC.

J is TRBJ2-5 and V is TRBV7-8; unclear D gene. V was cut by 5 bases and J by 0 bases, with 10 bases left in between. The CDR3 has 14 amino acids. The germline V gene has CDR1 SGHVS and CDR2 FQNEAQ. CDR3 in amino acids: CASSPTMYQETQYF. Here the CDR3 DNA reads TGTGCCAGCAGCCCTACCATGTACCAAGAGACCCAGTACTTC.

The CDR3 region has the DNA TGTGCCAGCAGTTATGTAGCGGGAGCCTACGAGCAGTACTTC. Amino acids: CASSYVAGAYEQYF. The chain links TRBV27 to TRBJ2-7; 9 bases agree with TRBD2. Per germline, CDR1 MNHEY and CDR2 SMNVEV (reference sequence). V lost 4 bases, J lost 2 bases, and 3 bases stayed unmatched. This CDR3 contains 14 residues.

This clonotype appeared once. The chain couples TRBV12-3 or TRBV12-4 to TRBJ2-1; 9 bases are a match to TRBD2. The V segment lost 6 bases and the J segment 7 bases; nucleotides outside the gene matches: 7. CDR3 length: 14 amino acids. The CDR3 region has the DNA TGTGCCAGCAGCCGGGCGGGAGGGGAAAATGAGCAGTTCTTC. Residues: CASSRAGGENEQFF.

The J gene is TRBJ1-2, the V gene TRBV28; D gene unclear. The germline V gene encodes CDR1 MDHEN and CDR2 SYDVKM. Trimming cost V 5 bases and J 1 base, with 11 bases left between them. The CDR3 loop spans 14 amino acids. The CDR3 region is CASSGSSLNYGYTF. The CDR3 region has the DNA TGTGCCAGCAGTGGCAGTAGCCTTAACTATGGCTACACCTTC.

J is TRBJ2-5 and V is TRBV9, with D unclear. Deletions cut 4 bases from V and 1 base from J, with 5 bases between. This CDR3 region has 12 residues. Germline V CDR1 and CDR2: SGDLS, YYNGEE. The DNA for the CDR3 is TGTGCCAGCAGCATCAGCCAAGAGACCCAGTACTTC. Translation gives CASSISQETQYF.

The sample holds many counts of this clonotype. CDR3 in DNA: TGTGCCAGCACTTTTCGCGGGGGTACCGACAATGAGCAGTTCTTC. Its protein product is CASTFRGGTDNEQFF. The V gene is TRBV2, the J gene TRBJ2-1; 7 positions agree with TRBD2. Germline V gene sequence: CDR1 SNHLY, CDR2 FYNNEI. The ends lost 7 bases at V and 5 bases at J; junction bases unmatched: 11. This CDR3 is 15 amino acids long.

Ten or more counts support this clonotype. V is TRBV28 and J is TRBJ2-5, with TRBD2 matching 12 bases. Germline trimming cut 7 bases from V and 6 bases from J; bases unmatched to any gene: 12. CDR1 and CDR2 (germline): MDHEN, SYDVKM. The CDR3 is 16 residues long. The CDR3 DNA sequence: TGTGCCAGCACCTCTGGCGGGACTAGCGGGCGCAAGACCCAGTACTTC. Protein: CASTSGGTSGRKTQYF.

CDR3 in DNA: TGTGCCAGCAGCCCCCGACAGCAGGTAGCCCCAGCGCATTTT. Protein: CASSPRQQVAPAHF. The gene calls are TRBV7-8 and TRBJ1-5; TRBD1 might be the D (5 bases). Deletions cut 5 bases from V and 15 bases from J, with 23 bases between. The CDR3 loop spans 14 amino acids. Germline V lookup: CDR1 SGHVS, CDR2 FQNEAQ.

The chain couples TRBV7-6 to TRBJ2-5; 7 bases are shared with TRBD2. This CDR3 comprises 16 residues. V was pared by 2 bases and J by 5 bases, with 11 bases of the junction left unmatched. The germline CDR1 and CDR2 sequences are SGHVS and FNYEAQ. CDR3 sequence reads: CASSLSPWTSRETQYF. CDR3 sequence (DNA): TGTGCCAGCAGCTTATCCCCCTGGACTAGTCGGGAGACCCAGTACTTC.

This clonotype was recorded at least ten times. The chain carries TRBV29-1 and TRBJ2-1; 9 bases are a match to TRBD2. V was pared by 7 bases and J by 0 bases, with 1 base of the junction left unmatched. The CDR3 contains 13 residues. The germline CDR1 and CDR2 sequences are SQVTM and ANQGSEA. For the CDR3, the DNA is TGCAGCGGACTAGCGGTCTCCTACAATGAGCAGTTCTTC. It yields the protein CSGLAVSYNEQFF.